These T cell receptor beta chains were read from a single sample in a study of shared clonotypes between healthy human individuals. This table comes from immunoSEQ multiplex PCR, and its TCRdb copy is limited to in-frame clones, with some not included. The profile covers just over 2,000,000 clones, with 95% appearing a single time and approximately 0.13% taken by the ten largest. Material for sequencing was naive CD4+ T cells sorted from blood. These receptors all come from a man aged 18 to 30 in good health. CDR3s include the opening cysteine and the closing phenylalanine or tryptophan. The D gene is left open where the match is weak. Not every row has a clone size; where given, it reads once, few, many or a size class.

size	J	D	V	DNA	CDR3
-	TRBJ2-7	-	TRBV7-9	TGTGCCAGCAGCAACACCGGGAAACTCCCCTACGAGCAGTACTTC	CASSNTGKLPYEQYF
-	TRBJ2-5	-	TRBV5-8	TGTGCCAGCAGCTTGGGAGCCCGGGGATTGGAAGAGACCCAGTACTTC	CASSLGARGLEETQYF
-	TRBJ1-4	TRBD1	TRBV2	TGTGCCAGCAGAGCTTTGGGACAGCCTAATGAAAAACTGTTTTTT	CASRALGQPNEKLFF
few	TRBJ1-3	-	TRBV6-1	TGTGCCAGCAGTGCGTTGGACAGCTCTGGAAACACCATATATTTT	CASSALDSSGNTIYF
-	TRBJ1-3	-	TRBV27	TGTGCCAGCAGTTTAACCTGGGGTCCTGGAAACACCATATATTTT	CASSLTWGPGNTIYF
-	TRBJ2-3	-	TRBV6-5	TGTGCCAGCACCCCAGTTGGTAGCACAGATACGCAGTATTTT	CASTPVGSTDTQYF
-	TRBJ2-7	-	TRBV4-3	TGCGCCAGCAGCCAATCTGTCGGTCTAGGCTACGAGCAGTACTTC	CASSQSVGLGYEQYF
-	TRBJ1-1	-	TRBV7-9	TGTGCCAGCATCCTCTCAGGAATGACGGACACTGAAGCTTTCTTT	CASILSGMTDTEAFF
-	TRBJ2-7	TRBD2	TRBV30	TGTGCCTGGACCCCGGGAGGGGCGGCCGAGCAGTACTTC	CAWTPGGAAEQYF
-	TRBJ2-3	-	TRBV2	TGTGCCAGCACCGTGGACGGGAGCACAGATACGCAGTATTTT	CASTVDGSTDTQYF
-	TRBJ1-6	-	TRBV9	TGTGCCAGCAGCGTAGCAGGGGCACAGTCACCCCTCCACTTT	CASSVAGAQSPLHF
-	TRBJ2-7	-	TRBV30	TGTGCCTGGAGTGTGGGATACGAGCAGTACTTC	CAWSVGYEQYF
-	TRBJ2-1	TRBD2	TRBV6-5	TGTGCCAGCAGTTACAGAGCGGGAGCAATCTACAATGAGCAGTTCTTC	CASSYRAGAIYNEQFF
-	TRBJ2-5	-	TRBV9	TGTGCCAGCAGCGCTAGCGCGGGGGCGGAGACCCAGTACTTC	CASSASAGAETQYF
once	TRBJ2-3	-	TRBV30	TGTGCCTGGAGTGGGGGTACCGCAGATACGCAGTATTTT	CAWSGGTADTQYF
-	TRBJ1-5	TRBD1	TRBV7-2	TGTGCCAGCAGCCCAGACAGGGCACCGAGCAATCAGCCCCAGCATTTT	CASSPDRAPSNQPQHF
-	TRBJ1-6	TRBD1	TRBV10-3	TGTGCCATCAGTCGGACAGGGGATTCACCCCTCCACTTT	CAISRTGDSPLHF
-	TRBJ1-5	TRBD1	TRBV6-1	TGTGCCAGCAGTGAAAGACCTACAGGGGGGATAGGTCAGCCCCAGCATTTT	CASSERPTGGIGQPQHF
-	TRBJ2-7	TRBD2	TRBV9	TGTGCCAGCAGCGCTAGCGGGGACCTCTCCTACGAGCAGTACTTC	CASSASGDLSYEQYF
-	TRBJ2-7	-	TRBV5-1	TGCGCCAGCAGCCTGATAGCTGGAGAGCAGTACTTC	CASSLIAGEQYF
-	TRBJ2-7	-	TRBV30	TGTGCCTGGAACAGACTTCCCGTGGGTGAGCAGTACTTC	CAWNRLPVGEQYF
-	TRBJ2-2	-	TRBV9	TGTGCCAGCAGCGTGGGCGGGGAGCTGTTTTTT	CASSVGGELFF
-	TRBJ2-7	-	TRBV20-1	TGCAGTGTGGGGAACTCCTACGAGCAGTACTTC	CSVGNSYEQYF
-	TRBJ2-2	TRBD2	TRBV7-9	TGTGCCAGCAGGGCTAGCGGACCTCAAGCGAACACCGGGGAGCTGTTTTTT	CASRASGPQANTGELFF
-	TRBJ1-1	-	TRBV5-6	TGTGCCAGCAGCTTGGAGGTTGGGGGAGAGAACACTGAAGCTTTCTTT	CASSLEVGGENTEAFF
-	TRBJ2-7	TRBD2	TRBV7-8	TGTGCCAGCAGCTTTCCACTCTTACTAGCGGGAGGCGAGCAGTACTTC	CASSFPLLLAGGEQYF
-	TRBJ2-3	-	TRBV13	TGTGCCAGCAGCTTAGAGGGGATGGGTACGCAGTATTTT	CASSLEGMGTQYF
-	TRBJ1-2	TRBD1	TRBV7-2	TGTGCCAGCAGCTTACGTGAAGGGGGCATTGGCAATGGCTACACCTTC	CASSLREGGIGNGYTF
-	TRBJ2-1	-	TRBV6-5	TGTGCCAGCCCAGGGAACGATGAGCAGTTCTTC	CASPGNDEQFF
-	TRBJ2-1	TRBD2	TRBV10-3	TGTGCCATCAGTGAGTCCCGGACTAGCTACAATGAGCAGTTCTTC	CAISESRTSYNEQFF
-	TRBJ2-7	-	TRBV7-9	TGTGCCGGATGGAGATCAGGAGTCGACTACGAGCAGTACTTC	CAGWRSGVDYEQYF
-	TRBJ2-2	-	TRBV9	TGTGCCAGCAGCGTAAGCCCTAGCCATTTACCTAACACCGGGGAGCTGTTTTTT	CASSVSPSHLPNTGELFF
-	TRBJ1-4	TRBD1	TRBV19	TGTGCCACTGAGACAGGGTCAAACGAAAAACTGTTTTTT	CATETGSNEKLFF
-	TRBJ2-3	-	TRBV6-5	TGTGCCAGCAGAGGGACCACAGATACGCAGTATTTT	CASRGTTDTQYF
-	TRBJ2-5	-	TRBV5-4	TGTGCCAGCAGCTTGGCCCTGGGGCGAGGAGAGACCCAGTACTTC	CASSLALGRGETQYF
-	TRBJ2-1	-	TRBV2	TGTGCCAGCAACCCCACTGAATCGAAGCAGTTCTTC	CASNPTESKQFF
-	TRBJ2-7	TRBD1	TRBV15	TGTGCCACCAGCAGAGACCCCGGGACAGGCTACGAGCAGTACTTC	CATSRDPGTGYEQYF
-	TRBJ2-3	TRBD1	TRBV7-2	TGTGCCAGCAGCTACGACAGGGGCACAGATACGCAGTATTTT	CASSYDRGTDTQYF
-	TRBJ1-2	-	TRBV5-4	TGTGCCAGCAGCTTGGATGCCGCCACCTATGGCTACACCTTC	CASSLDAATYGYTF
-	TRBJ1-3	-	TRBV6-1	TGTGCCAGCAGTGAAACGGTGTACTCTGGAAACACCATATATTTT	CASSETVYSGNTIYF
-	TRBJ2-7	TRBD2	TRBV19	TGTGCCAGTGGAGAGCGGGGAGGTCCCTACGAGCAGTACTTC	CASGERGGPYEQYF
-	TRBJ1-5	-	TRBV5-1	TGCGCCAGCAGCATAGGTCCCCTTGGCAATCAGCCCCAGCATTTT	CASSIGPLGNQPQHF
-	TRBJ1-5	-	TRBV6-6	TGTGCCAGCAGTCCCCCGGGCGGGCAGCCCCAGCATTTT	CASSPPGGQPQHF
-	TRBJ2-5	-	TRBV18	TGTGCCAGCTCCCCTATTGCGGAGACCCAGTACTTC	CASSPIAETQYF
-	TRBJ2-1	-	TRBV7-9	TGTGCCAGCAGCTTAGAGGGGACTGTCGGAGTCGATGAGCAGTTCTTC	CASSLEGTVGVDEQFF
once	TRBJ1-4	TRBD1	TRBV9	TGTGCCAGCAGCCCTAACAAAGACAGGGTTCAAGAAAAACTGTTTTTT	CASSPNKDRVQEKLFF
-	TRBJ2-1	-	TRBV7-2	TGTGCCAGCAGCTTGAGGGATTGGGCCAATGAGCAGTTCTTC	CASSLRDWANEQFF
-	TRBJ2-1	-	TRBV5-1	TGCGCCAGCAGCTATGGGACTCTGTACAATGAGCAGTTCTTC	CASSYGTLYNEQFF
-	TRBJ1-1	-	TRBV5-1	TGCGCCAGCAACGAGGGGATGAACACTGAAGCTTTCTTT	CASNEGMNTEAFF